This entry concerns a single T cell receptor beta chain. Its antigen is unknown. The sample comes from a study of cytomegalovirus exposure and HLA in healthy donors. The PCR was carried out with 60 Vbeta primers and 13 Jbeta primers. Sequencing used immunoSEQ multiplex PCR; TCRdb keeps in-frame clones, though not all of them. The sample shows about 190,000 clones, 81% of them seen only once. Points from the study as a whole: Through in vitro validation, a few CMV-associated chains were shown to be specific for CMV antigens. Associated with cytomegalovirus, according to the listing, were some 180 TCR beta chains. A later analysis linked a missense variant in DCLRE1C to the trimming of TCR beta V and J genes. In an earlier analysis, most TCR beta V segments were productive about 87% or about 30% of the time.

Between the trimmed V and J ends, which lost 1 base and 0 bases, there was a span of 9 bases. This CDR3 is 15 amino acids long. Germline lookup yields CDR1 MNHNS and CDR2 SASEGT. This receptor was obtained from a man aged 35 to 55 in good health and CMV-seropositive. This chain connects TRBV6-1 to TRBJ1-1; no reliable D call. Source material: PBMCs. CDR3 nucleotide sequence: TGTGCCAGCAGTGAAGTCGGGATTATGAACACTGAAGCTTTCTTT. Residues: CASSEVGIMNTEAFF.